This T cell receptor beta chain is from a study of T cells in Graves' hyperthyroidism and ophthalmopathy. Study at large: Upon initial diagnosis and before any treatment, peripheral blood was collected.

What was amplified from RNA transcripts were TCR beta CDR3 regions. During a first-round RT-PCR of the TCR CDR3, the HTBI primer set was used. Each CDR3 protein is one row after TCRdb ran MiXCR on the multiplex PCR reads. Found here are fewer than 250,000 distinct CDR3 sequences, 16% of them singletons; the top ten hold about 30%. Details on this clonotype: Its antigen is still unknown.

Germline loops: CDR1 LGHNA, CDR2 YNFKEQ. The CDR3 is made up of 16 amino acids. V was cut by 5 bases and J by 0 bases, with 13 bases left in between. Diagnoses rested on clinical symptoms, serum thyroxine and TRAb, thyroid ultrasound and orbital computed tomography. Study outcomes and limitations: The model's output predicted ophthalmopathy at a median of around 6.9 months prior to onset. Ophthalmopathy and stable hyperthyroidism were separated by a 13 V-J model.

What was sequenced was blood. The rearrangement joins TRBV4-2 to TRBJ2-2; D possibly corresponds to TRBD1 (6 bases). The sequence came from a woman aged 18 to 35 with Graves' ophthalmopathy. The CDR3 protein is CASSFLGGTNTGELFF. In nucleotides, the CDR3 is TGTGCCAGCAGCTTTCTAGGGGGTACGAACACCGGGGAGCTGTTTTTT.